The 31 T cell receptor beta chains presented below share a single source sample, sequenced in a study of T-cell reconstitution after alpha-beta-depleted transplantation in children. A library of TCRbeta sequences, prepared with unique molecular identifiers, was generated. TCRdb re-derived calls from the PCR reads in MiXCR, one entry per CDR3 protein. The sample yields 350,000 to 400,000 distinct CDR3 sequences, over 20% seen once. Sequences were derived from PBMCs from the stem cell graft donor, sampled from the stem cell graft. These receptor sequences come from a human donor who donated a stem cell graft to a child with acute myeloid leukemia.

V is TRBV29-1 and J is TRBJ2-5; the D gene is possibly TRBD1 (8 bases). With 1 base removed from V and 3 bases from J, the gap between germline ends came to 18 bases. CDR3 length: 16 residues. In germline, CDR1 is SQVTM, CDR2 ANQGSEA. The CDR3 sequence: CSVEVRRTGREETQYF. The CDR3 DNA reads TGCAGCGTTGAAGTTCGCCGGACAGGGAGGGAAGAGACCCAGTACTTC.

This clonotype came up a few times. The rearrangement uses TRBV12-3 or TRBV12-4 and TRBJ2-2; the D gene could be TRBD1 or TRBD2 (5 bases each). With 3 bases removed from V and 6 bases from J, the gap between germline ends came to 17 bases. The CDR3 sequence is 16 residues long. CDR3 bases: TGTGCCAGCAGTTTGATAGAGGGGTTTGGCGCCGGGGAGCTGTTTTTT. Translation gives CASSLIEGFGAGELFF.

The rearrangement uses TRBV18 and TRBJ1-2, with D unresolved. In germline, CDR1 is KGHSH, CDR2 LQKENI. Trimming shortened V by 6 bases and J by 1 base, and 12 bases separated the two germline ends. This CDR3 contains 14 residues. The CDR3 bases are TGTGCCAGCTCGACGAGGCAAAGTAACTATGGCTACACCTTC. This encodes CASSTRQSNYGYTF.

About this clonotype itself: No DNA is shown, since the ends of the CDR3 on it are uncertain; the CDR3 is the one TCRdb lists. The chain employs TRBV5-1 and TRBJ2-2; the table's TRBD1 call for D was not verified on the DNA. The CDR3 has 15 residues if both end residues are counted. Germline CDR1 is SGHRS and CDR2 is YFSETQ. The CDR3: CASSTSGQVSGELFF.

The chain links TRBV20-1 to TRBJ2-1, with 12 bases lining up with TRBD2. Trimming at V came to 3 bases and at J to 7 bases, leaving 7 bases not matched to a gene. CDR1 and CDR2 from the germline V gene are DFQATT and SNEGSKA (reference sequence). There are 15 residues in the CDR3. CDR3 sequence: CSASRTSGNSNEQFF. CDR3 nucleotide sequence: TGCAGTGCTAGTAGGACTAGCGGGAATAGTAATGAGCAGTTCTTC.

This chain joins TRBV7-9 and TRBJ2-7, with a weak D call TRBD1 (6 bases). The germline gives CDR1 SEHNR, CDR2 FQNEAQ (reference sequence). Deletions cut 3 bases from V and 6 bases from J, with 9 bases between. The CDR3 runs to 12 residues. The CDR3 protein is CASSLAGAEQYF. DNA for the CDR3: TGTGCCAGCAGCTTGGCAGGGGCCGAGCAGTACTTC.

In its sample, this clonotype was seen many times. J is TRBJ2-7 and V is TRBV29-1, with 10 nucleotides matching TRBD2. V trimming: 7 bases; J trimming: 3 bases; junction bases outside the gene matches: 9. This CDR3 spans 14 amino acids. Germline values: CDR1 SQVTM, CDR2 ANQGSEA. The CDR3 loop is CSAKPSGGVYEQYF. Written as DNA, the CDR3 is TGCAGCGCCAAACCCAGCGGGGGGGTCTACGAGCAGTACTTC.

This chain links TRBV12-3 or TRBV12-4 with TRBJ1-1; D gene unclear. This CDR3 contains 15 residues. Between the trimmed V and J ends, which lost 0 bases and 4 bases, there was a span of 12 bases. The DNA for the CDR3 is TGTGCCAGCAGTTTAGCTTGGCAAGGAGGCACTGAAGCTTTCTTT. The encoded protein is CASSLAWQGGTEAFF.

This clonotype appeared a few times. The chain is built from TRBV9 and TRBJ1-2; D is unclear. The CDR3 is made up of 14 amino acids. Germline CDR1 is SGDLS and CDR2 is YYNGEE. V shed 4 bases and J shed 7 bases, with 17 bases lying between them. The CDR3 protein is CASSPFRVESGYTF. The CDR3 coding sequence is TGTGCCAGCAGCCCTTTCCGGGTTGAGAGTGGCTACACCTTC.

The chain uses TRBV7-9 and TRBJ1-1, with D maybe TRBD1 (6 bases). The CDR3 runs to 17 residues. Germline-derived CDR1 and CDR2 are SEHNR and FQNEAQ (reference sequence). V was pared by 0 bases and J by 0 bases, with 14 bases between. The CDR3: CASSLALRQGLNTEAFF. DNA for the CDR3: TGTGCCAGCAGCTTAGCCCTCAGGCAGGGGTTGAACACTGAAGCTTTCTTT.

Note on this clonotype: One end of the junction does not line up with germline, which may come from a read error. V usage is TRBV12-3 or TRBV12-4 and J usage is TRBJ2-1; D remains ambiguous. The CDR3 consists of 11 residues. In DNA form, the CDR3 reads TGTGCCAGCAGCACCATGAATGGGCAGTTCTTC. Translated, it gives CASSTMNGQFF.

This clonotype appeared a few times. V is TRBV12-3 or TRBV12-4 and J is TRBJ2-6; the D is unclear. The V end was cut by 6 bases, the J end by 3 bases, with 12 bases between. The CDR3 sequence is 15 residues long. This CDR3 reads CASSPFSSGANVLTF. CDR3 nucleotide sequence: TGTGCCAGCAGCCCCTTCTCGAGTGGGGCCAACGTCCTGACTTTC.

The chain combines TRBV27 with TRBJ2-7, with D possibly being TRBD2 (5 bases). The CDR3 totals 16 residues. Between the trimmed V and J ends, which lost 5 bases and 2 bases, there was a span of 19 bases. Germline values: CDR1 MNHEY, CDR2 SMNVEV (reference sequence). CDR3 bases: TGTGCCAGCAGTGTCCGGAGTCGGACTCCGACCTACGAGCAGTACTTC. Amino acids: CASSVRSRTPTYEQYF.

This clonotype was detected a few times. This is likely a read error, given that the CDR3 carries no conserved phenylalanine or tryptophan at its end. The chain has TRBV29-1 and TRBJ1-1, with TRBD1 as a possible D gene (6 bases). Trimming removed 7 bases from V and 3 bases from J, with 12 bases in between. Germline V gives CDR1 SQVTM, CDR2 ANQGSEA. The CDR3 covers 12 residues. This CDR3 is CSAQGQHTEAFC. Written as DNA, the CDR3 is TGCAGCGCACAGGGTCAACACACTGAAGCTTTCTGT.

The CDR3 bases are TGCAGTGCTCCTGACCCGACAGGGTGGAACACAGATACGCAGTATTTT. It is translated as CSAPDPTGWNTDTQYF. This sequence joins TRBV20-1 and TRBJ2-3; 7 bases are shared with TRBD1. Germline V gene data show CDR1 as DFQATT and CDR2 as SNEGSKA (reference sequence). This CDR3 has 16 amino acids. The ends lost 5 bases at V and 2 bases at J; junction bases unmatched: 13.

The table lists this clonotype with a count of one. V gene TRBV28 combines with J gene TRBJ2-1, with 12 bases that match TRBD2. There are 15 residues in the CDR3. Germline V lookup: CDR1 MDHEN, CDR2 SYDVKM. Trimming took 7 bases from V and 3 from J; bases not matched to a gene: 4. The CDR3 sequence: CASTGLAGNYNEQFF. DNA for the CDR3: TGTGCCAGCACCGGACTAGCGGGGAACTACAATGAGCAGTTCTTC. The whole variable domain, filled in from reference TRBV28 and TRBJ2-1, reads DVKVTQSSRYLVKRTGEKVFLECVQDMDHENMFWYRQDPGLGLRLIYFSYDVKMKEKGDIPEGYSVSREKKERFSLILESASTNQTSMYLCASTGLAGNYNEQFFGPGTRLTVL.

CDR3 sequence reads: CASSLYRGEQFF. CDR3 bases: TGTGCCAGCAGTCTGTACAGGGGCGAGCAGTTCTTC. The chain links TRBV27 to TRBJ2-1, with TRBD1 matching over 7 bases. CDR1 and CDR2 from the germline V gene are MNHEY and SMNVEV (reference sequence). This CDR3 is built from 12 residues. V was clipped by 5 bases and J by 10 bases; unmatched bases: 5.

The V gene is TRBV20-1, the J gene TRBJ2-3, with 7 bases aligning to TRBD2. Germline CDR1 DFQATT, CDR2 SNEGSKA (reference sequence). V lost 5 bases and J lost 0; bases outside the gene matches: 8. The CDR3 consists of 15 residues. CDR3 in amino acids: CSAALAALSTDTQYF. In nucleotides, the CDR3 is TGCAGTGCTGCGCTAGCGGCTCTGAGCACAGATACGCAGTATTTT.

This chain uses TRBV10-3 with TRBJ2-1; 13 bases map to TRBD2. After removal of 4 bases from V and 9 bases from J, the junction contained 6 bases not matched to a gene. The CDR3 length is 15 residues. Germline CDR1 ENHRY, CDR2 SYGVKD. CDR3 residues: CAISGTSGSIPEQFF. CDR3 bases: TGTGCCATCAGTGGGACTAGCGGGAGTATACCTGAGCAGTTCTTC.

This clonotype appeared a few times. The V and J genes are TRBV12-3 or TRBV12-4 and TRBJ1-6; possibly TRBD1 for D (5 bases). The CDR3 is made up of 15 amino acids. Between the trimmed V and J ends, which lost 6 bases and 4 bases, there was a span of 13 bases. The DNA for the CDR3 is TGTGCCAGCAGGCCCACAGGAACATATAATTCACCCCTCCACTTT. This codes for CASRPTGTYNSPLHF.

This clonotype was picked up a small number of times. The chain joins TRBV12-3 or TRBV12-4 to TRBJ2-7, with 7 bases fitting TRBD2. The trim removed 3 bases at V and 6 bases at J, leaving 11 bases unmatched. This CDR3 region has 15 residues. CDR3 sequence (DNA): TGTGCCAGCAGTTTTAGCGGGTCTAAGGCCTCCGAGCAGTACTTC. As protein: CASSFSGSKASEQYF.

At least ten counts were recorded for this clonotype. The gene calls are TRBV29-1 and TRBJ2-7; TRBD1 or TRBD2 may be the D gene (5 bases each). V gave up 6 bases and J gave up 5 bases, with 14 bases separating them. This CDR3 comprises 12 residues. Germline CDR1 and CDR2: SQVTM and ANQGSEA. The CDR3, as DNA: TGCAGCGTCGGGACGCCAGACCACGAGCAGTACTTC. It codes for CSVGTPDHEQYF.

This clonotype showed up many times. The chain is built from TRBV25-1 and TRBJ2-1, with 11 bases identical to TRBD2. Germline V gene lookup returns CDR1 MGHDK and CDR2 SYGVNS. The CDR3 loop spans 19 amino acids. The V gene end was trimmed by 2 bases and the J gene end by 2 bases; junction bases not matched to a gene: 11. CDR3 DNA: TGTGCCAGCAGTGAAGTTAAGGGACTAGCGGATTTACCCTACAATGAGCAGTTCTTC. Translated, it gives CASSEVKGLADLPYNEQFF.

This clonotype showed up many times. Here the CDR3 DNA reads TGTGCCAGCAGTTTATCTTATGGAGGGTACTACGAGCAGTACTTC. It encodes CASSLSYGGYYEQYF. The chain links TRBV27 to TRBJ2-7; D perhaps matches TRBD2 (6 bases). Trimming cost V 0 bases and J 3 bases, with 12 bases left between them. The CDR3 runs to 15 residues. CDR1 and CDR2 (germline): MNHEY, SMNVEV (reference sequence).

CDR3 residues: CASSPGGTKDDTQYF. The CDR3 DNA sequence: TGTGCCAGCAGCCCCGGTGGGACAAAAGATGATACGCAGTATTTT. The J gene is TRBJ2-3, the V gene TRBV6-2 or TRBV6-3, with D tentatively TRBD1 (6 bases). Germline V CDR1 and CDR2: MNHEY, SVGEGT. The germline V and J ends were trimmed by 6 bases and 6 bases, with 19 bases remaining between them. The CDR3 extends over 15 amino acids.

This clonotype was recorded many times. The chain has TRBV5-1 and TRBJ2-7; a weak D match, TRBD1 (5 bases). Trimming shortened V by 1 base and J by 3 bases, and 26 bases separated the two germline ends. CDR1 is SGHRS and CDR2 is YFSETQ in the germline V gene. CDR3 length equals 19 residues. CDR3 protein: CASSLIGPFNPPQGYEQYF. DNA of the CDR3: TGCGCCAGCAGCTTGATCGGTCCATTTAACCCCCCCCAGGGCTACGAGCAGTACTTC. Full variable domain (missing parts from reference TRBV5-1 and TRBJ2-7): KAGVTQTPRYLIKTRGQQVTLSCSPISGHRSVSWYQQTPGQGLQFLFEYFSETQRNKGNFPGRFSGRQFSNSRSEMNVSTLELGDSALYLCASSLIGPFNPPQGYEQYFGPGTRLTVT.

The V gene is TRBV27, the J gene TRBJ2-7, with D perhaps TRBD1 (6 bases). CDR3 length: 15 amino acids. The germline V and J ends were trimmed by 2 bases and 5 bases, with 16 bases remaining between them. The germline V gene encodes CDR1 MNHEY and CDR2 SMNVEV (reference sequence). CDR3 sequence reads: CASSLRDGQLNEQYF. CDR3 DNA sequence: TGTGCCAGCAGTTTAAGGGATGGACAGCTAAACGAGCAGTACTTC.

The gene calls are TRBV4-1 and TRBJ2-1; TRBD2 matches 9 bases. With V trimmed by 2 bases and J by 1 base, 6 bases remained unmatched. The CDR3 length is 17 residues. Germline CDR1 reads MGHRA; CDR2 reads YSYEKL. CDR3 sequence: CASSQRSSGNSYNEQFF. For the CDR3, the DNA is TGCGCCAGCAGCCAACGTTCTAGCGGGAATTCCTACAATGAGCAGTTCTTC.

The chain joins TRBV11-2 to TRBJ2-1; D is possibly TRBD2 (6 bases). Deletions cut 2 bases from V and 9 bases from J, with 20 bases between. The CDR3 is 16 amino acids. The germline V gene encodes CDR1 SGHAT and CDR2 FQNNGV. The CDR3 nucleotides are TGTGCCAGCAGCTTACTCTCCCCCGGAGGGGAAGCTGAGCAGTTCTTC. Translating gives CASSLLSPGGEAEQFF. Full variable domain (remainder filled in from reference TRBV11-2 and TRBJ2-1): EAGVAQSPRYKIIEKRQSVAFWCNPISGHATLYWYQQILGQGPKLLIQFQNNGVVDDSQLPKDRFSAERLKGVDSTLKIQPAKLEDSAVYLCASSLLSPGGEAEQFFGPGTRLTVL.

As for this clonotype: At one end, the junction sequence differs from germline, possibly due to a read error. The CDR3 region has the DNA TGCAGTGCGCGGCCGTGGGGTGCAGGGCCCCAAGGGACCCAGTACTTC. Translation: CSARPWGAGPQGTQYF. The gene calls are TRBV20-1 and TRBJ2-5, with TRBD1 as a possible D gene (5 bases). The germline CDR1 and CDR2 sequences are DFQATT and SNEGSKA (reference sequence). The CDR3 has 16 amino acids.

This clonotype has ten or more counts. The chain carries TRBV20-1 and TRBJ2-7, with 9 bases fitting TRBD2. CDR3 size: 13 residues. V shed 5 bases and J 3 bases; nucleotides not matched to a gene: 5. Looked up from germline, CDR1 is DFQATT and CDR2 is SNEGSKA (reference sequence). The CDR3 here is CSAELSGSYEQYF. CDR3 nucleotides: TGCAGTGCTGAACTTAGCGGGAGCTACGAGCAGTACTTC.